Shown below are 2 T cell receptor beta chains from a single sample sequenced in a study of T cell repertoires in cytomegalovirus infection (dated by TCRdb to the late 2010s). The sequencer was an Illumina HiSeq 1500. TCRdb redid the processing of the public reads, applying fastp at Q25 and MiXCR, and retained in-frame beta chains. For every CDR3 protein sequence, its rows merge into one entry that carries the most common genes and DNA. This sample has about 440,000 distinct CDR3 sequences in its table, and 31% of those were observed once. In total, the top ten clones hold about 13% of the sample. Sequenced: PBMCs. The receptors were sampled from a human donor in good health (CMV status not recorded). Some clones in this sample may be carry-over from other donors' samples.

This clonotype was found many times. This rearrangement joins TRBV6-1 to TRBJ2-3; no reliable D call. This CDR3 contains 13 residues. V was shortened by 1 base and J by 6 bases, with 8 bases between the two germline ends. In germline, CDR1 is MNHNS, CDR2 SASEGT. The CDR3 sequence: CASSEDRSDTQYF. The CDR3 DNA sequence: TGTGCCAGCAGTGAAGACCGATCGGATACGCAGTATTTT.

This clonotype appeared a single time. This sequence may be a read error, since a much larger clone differs from it by one base. A read error is likely, as this CDR3 ends without the conserved phenylalanine or tryptophan. The chain recombines TRBV4-1 with TRBJ2-2; D is unclear. Trimming shortened V by 1 base and J by 1 base, and 4 bases separated the two germline ends. Germline V gives CDR1 MGHRA, CDR2 YSYEKL. This CDR3 region has 14 residues. The CDR3 loop reads CASSQAGNTGELFC. The CDR3 bases are TGCGCCAGCAGCCAAGCAGGGAACACCGGGGAGCTGTTTTGT.